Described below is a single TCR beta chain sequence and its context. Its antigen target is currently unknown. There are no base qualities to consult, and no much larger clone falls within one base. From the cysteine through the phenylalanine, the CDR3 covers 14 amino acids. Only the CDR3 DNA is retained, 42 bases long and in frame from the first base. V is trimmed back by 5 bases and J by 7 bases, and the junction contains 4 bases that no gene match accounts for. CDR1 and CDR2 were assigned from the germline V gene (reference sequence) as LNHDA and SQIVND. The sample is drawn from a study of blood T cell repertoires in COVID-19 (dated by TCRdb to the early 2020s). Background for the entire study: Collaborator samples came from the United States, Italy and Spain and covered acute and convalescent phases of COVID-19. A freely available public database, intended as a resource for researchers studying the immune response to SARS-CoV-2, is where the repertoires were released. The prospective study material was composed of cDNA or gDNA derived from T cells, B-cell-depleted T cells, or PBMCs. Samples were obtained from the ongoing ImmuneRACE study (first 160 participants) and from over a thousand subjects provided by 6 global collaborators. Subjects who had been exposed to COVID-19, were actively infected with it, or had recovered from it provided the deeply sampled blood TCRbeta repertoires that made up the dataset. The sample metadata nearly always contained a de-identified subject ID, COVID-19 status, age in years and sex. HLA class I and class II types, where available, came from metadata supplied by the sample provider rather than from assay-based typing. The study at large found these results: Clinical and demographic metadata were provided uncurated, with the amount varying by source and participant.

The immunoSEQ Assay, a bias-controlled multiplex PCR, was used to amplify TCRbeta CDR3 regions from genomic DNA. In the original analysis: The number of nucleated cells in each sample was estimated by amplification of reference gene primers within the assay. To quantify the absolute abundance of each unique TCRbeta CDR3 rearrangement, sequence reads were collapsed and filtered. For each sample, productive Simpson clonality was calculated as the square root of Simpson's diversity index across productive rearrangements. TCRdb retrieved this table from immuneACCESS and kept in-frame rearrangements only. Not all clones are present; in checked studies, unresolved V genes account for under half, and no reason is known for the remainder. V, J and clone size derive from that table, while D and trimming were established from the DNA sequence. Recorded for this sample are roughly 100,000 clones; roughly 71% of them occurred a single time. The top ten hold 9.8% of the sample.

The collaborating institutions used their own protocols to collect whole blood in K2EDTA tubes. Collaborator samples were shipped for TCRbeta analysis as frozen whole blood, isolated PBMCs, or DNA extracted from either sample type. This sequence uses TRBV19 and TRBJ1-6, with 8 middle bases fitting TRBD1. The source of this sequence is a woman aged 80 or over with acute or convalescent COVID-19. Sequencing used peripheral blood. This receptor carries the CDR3 CASSPGQVNSPLHF. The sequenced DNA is TGTGCCAGTAGTCCGGGACAGGTGAATTCACCCCTCCACTTT.